A selection of T cell receptor beta chains follows, all from one sample in a study of T cells in Graves' hyperthyroidism and ophthalmopathy. TCRdb passed the multiplex PCR reads through MiXCR, listing each CDR3 protein once. The sample includes fewer than 650,000 distinct CDR3 sequences, 14% of them seen just once. The sample taken for sequencing was blood. The receptors were sampled from a woman under 30 with Graves' ophthalmopathy. CDR3s include the opening cysteine and the closing phenylalanine or tryptophan. Fields, in order: V gene, J gene, clone size, D gene, CDR3 DNA, CDR3 protein. A D gene is named only where the DNA matches it firmly. Clone size is given for some rows only: seen once, a few or many times, or a class if the clone is expanded.

v_call: TRBV12-3/TRBV12-4; j_call: TRBJ1-5; clone_size: .; d_call: .; cdr3_nt: TGTGCCAGCACCCCCGAAAAGTTTCAGGGCCATCAGCCCCAGCATTTT; cdr3_aa: CASTPEKFQGHQPQHF
v_call: TRBV5-4; j_call: TRBJ2-2; clone_size: few; d_call: .; cdr3_nt: TGTGCCAGCAGCCCGCTAACGGCGGCCGGGGAGCTGTTTTTT; cdr3_aa: CASSPLTAAGELFF
v_call: TRBV15; j_call: TRBJ2-5; clone_size: .; d_call: .; cdr3_nt: TGTGCCACCAGCAGAGATCTACAGGCCCAAGAGACCCAGTACTTC; cdr3_aa: CATSRDLQAQETQYF
v_call: TRBV6-1; j_call: TRBJ2-2; clone_size: many; d_call: TRBD1; cdr3_nt: TGTGCCAGCATGGGACAGGGTCACACCGGGGAGCTGTTTTTT; cdr3_aa: CASMGQGHTGELFF
v_call: TRBV4-1; j_call: TRBJ2-2; clone_size: few; d_call: .; cdr3_nt: TGCGCCAGCAGCCAAGTACCAAGAGGATCGAACACCGGGGAGCTGTTTTTT; cdr3_aa: CASSQVPRGSNTGELFF
v_call: TRBV6-1; j_call: TRBJ2-7; clone_size: .; d_call: TRBD1; cdr3_nt: TGTGCCAGCAGTGAAGCGGGACAGGGATACTACGAGCAGTACTTC; cdr3_aa: CASSEAGQGYYEQYF
v_call: TRBV7-2; j_call: TRBJ2-5; clone_size: few; d_call: .; cdr3_nt: TGTGCCAGCAGCTTAGATGAGGGGTCGGAGACCCAGTACTTC; cdr3_aa: CASSLDEGSETQYF
v_call: TRBV28; j_call: TRBJ2-7; clone_size: many; d_call: TRBD1; cdr3_nt: TGTGCCAGCAGCCAGGACAGGGGGTACTCCTACGAGCAGTACTTC; cdr3_aa: CASSQDRGYSYEQYF
v_call: TRBV12-3/TRBV12-4; j_call: TRBJ2-2; clone_size: .; d_call: TRBD2; cdr3_nt: TGTGCCAGCAGTCTAAGACTAGCGGCCACCGGGGAGCTGTTTTTT; cdr3_aa: CASSLRLAATGELFF
v_call: TRBV2; j_call: TRBJ2-3; clone_size: many; d_call: TRBD2; cdr3_nt: TGTGCCAGCAGTGACGGGGGGGCCAGCACAGATACGCAGTATTTT; cdr3_aa: CASSDGGASTDTQYF
v_call: TRBV20-1; j_call: TRBJ2-3; clone_size: many; d_call: TRBD2; cdr3_nt: TGCAGTGCCCTAACTAGCGGTAGCACAGATACGCAGTATTTT; cdr3_aa: CSALTSGSTDTQYF
v_call: TRBV6-2/TRBV6-3; j_call: TRBJ2-7; clone_size: .; d_call: .; cdr3_nt: TGTGCCAGCAGGCGGGACGAACGTAACGAGCAGTACTTC; cdr3_aa: CASRRDERNEQYF
v_call: TRBV2; j_call: TRBJ2-3; clone_size: .; d_call: TRBD1; cdr3_nt: TGTGCCAGCTCACCAGGACAGGGCCTGGGGATCGATACGCAGTATTTT; cdr3_aa: CASSPGQGLGIDTQYF
v_call: TRBV7-8; j_call: TRBJ2-5; clone_size: .; d_call: TRBD2; cdr3_nt: TGTGCCAGCAGCTTAACGGATACACCGGGACTAGCGGGAGGAACGAAAGAGACCCAGTACTTC; cdr3_aa: CASSLTDTPGLAGGTKETQYF
v_call: TRBV24-1; j_call: TRBJ2-2; clone_size: few; d_call: .; cdr3_nt: TGTGCCACCAGTGATATCAGGAGCCTAAACACCGGGGAGCTGTTTTTT; cdr3_aa: CATSDIRSLNTGELFF
v_call: TRBV7-7; j_call: TRBJ1-1; clone_size: .; d_call: .; cdr3_nt: TGTGCTAAACAGCAAATAGGGTCCACTGAAGCTTTCTTT; cdr3_aa: CAKQQIGSTEAFF
v_call: TRBV7-2; j_call: TRBJ1-5; clone_size: .; d_call: .; cdr3_nt: TGTGCCAGCAGCTTAGCCCCTTTAATACGTGGCAATCAGCCCCAGCATTTT; cdr3_aa: CASSLAPLIRGNQPQHF
v_call: TRBV6-5; j_call: TRBJ1-6; clone_size: few; d_call: .; cdr3_nt: TGTGCCAGGCCTGAACCTCCGCCGGACGAGCGGGGAGATAGCTATAATTCACCCCTCCACTTT; cdr3_aa: CARPEPPPDERGDSYNSPLHF
v_call: TRBV5-4; j_call: TRBJ2-1; clone_size: .; d_call: .; cdr3_nt: TGTGCCAGCAGCTTGGTTGGGCTAGGGGAACGGTCGTGGAATGAGCAGTTCTTC; cdr3_aa: CASSLVGLGERSWNEQFF
v_call: TRBV15; j_call: TRBJ2-5; clone_size: many; d_call: .; cdr3_nt: TGTGCCACCAGCAGAGATTTGGGGGGACAAGAGACCCAGTACTTC; cdr3_aa: CATSRDLGGQETQYF
v_call: TRBV27; j_call: TRBJ2-2; clone_size: few; d_call: TRBD2; cdr3_nt: TGTGCCAGCAGCTTAGGGACTAGCGGCGGGGAGCTGTTTTTT; cdr3_aa: CASSLGTSGGELFF
v_call: TRBV9; j_call: TRBJ2-7; clone_size: .; d_call: .; cdr3_nt: TGTGCCAGCAGCGTGGTGGGAAACCCCTACGAGCAGTACTTC; cdr3_aa: CASSVVGNPYEQYF
v_call: TRBV24-1; j_call: TRBJ2-1; clone_size: many; d_call: .; cdr3_nt: TGTGCCACCAGTGCGGGCTGGGATGACAATGAGCAGTTCTTC; cdr3_aa: CATSAGWDDNEQFF
v_call: TRBV7-7; j_call: TRBJ2-7; clone_size: .; d_call: TRBD2; cdr3_nt: TGTGCTAGTGCGGGGACTAGCGCCTACGAGCAGTACTTC; cdr3_aa: CASAGTSAYEQYF
v_call: TRBV5-1; j_call: TRBJ2-3; clone_size: few; d_call: .; cdr3_nt: TGCGCCAGCAGCTTGGAGCAGGACACAGATACGCAGTATTTT; cdr3_aa: CASSLEQDTDTQYF
v_call: TRBV13; j_call: TRBJ1-2; clone_size: .; d_call: .; cdr3_nt: TGTGCCAGCAGCTTCGGTACAGCCTCCTATGGCTACACCTTC; cdr3_aa: CASSFGTASYGYTF
v_call: TRBV7-2; j_call: TRBJ1-5; clone_size: .; d_call: .; cdr3_nt: TGTGCCAGCAGCTTAGCAGGGTATAGGAATCAGCCCCAGCATTTT; cdr3_aa: CASSLAGYRNQPQHF
v_call: TRBV18; j_call: TRBJ1-1; clone_size: many; d_call: .; cdr3_nt: TGTGCCAGCTCACCGGGAGGGGCGGACACTGAAGCTTTCTTT; cdr3_aa: CASSPGGADTEAFF
v_call: TRBV7-2; j_call: TRBJ2-3; clone_size: many; d_call: .; cdr3_nt: TGTGCCAGCAGCCCGACTTCTAGCGACCTGGGAGATACGCAGTATTTT; cdr3_aa: CASSPTSSDLGDTQYF
v_call: TRBV19; j_call: TRBJ2-7; clone_size: .; d_call: .; cdr3_nt: TGTGCCAGCCAAGCAGAAGGCGGGTTCGCGCAGTACTTC; cdr3_aa: CASQAEGGFAQYF
v_call: TRBV28; j_call: TRBJ2-7; clone_size: .; d_call: TRBD2; cdr3_nt: TGTGCCAGCAGTTTCGCCGGGACTAGCGGGAGTGGCGAGCAGTACTTC; cdr3_aa: CASSFAGTSGSGEQYF
v_call: TRBV11-2; j_call: TRBJ2-3; clone_size: .; d_call: TRBD2; cdr3_nt: TGTGCCAGCGTAGGTAGCGGGAGCTATGATACGCAGTATTTT; cdr3_aa: CASVGSGSYDTQYF
v_call: TRBV5-5; j_call: TRBJ2-2; clone_size: few; d_call: .; cdr3_nt: TGTGCCAGCAGCGCAACCGGGGCATCTCTAAGGTACACCGGGGAGCTGTTTTTT; cdr3_aa: CASSATGASLRYTGELFF
v_call: TRBV3-1; j_call: TRBJ2-1; clone_size: many; d_call: TRBD1; cdr3_nt: TGTGCCAGCAGCCAAGCGAGGACAGGGCGGAATGAGCAGTTCTTC; cdr3_aa: CASSQARTGRNEQFF
v_call: TRBV27; j_call: TRBJ2-5; clone_size: many; d_call: .; cdr3_nt: TGTGCCAGCAGTTTATATGGGCTGCTTGGAGAGACCCAGTACTTC; cdr3_aa: CASSLYGLLGETQYF
v_call: TRBV6-5; j_call: TRBJ2-2; clone_size: few; d_call: .; cdr3_nt: TGTGCCAACAGTTACTCGCCCGGGGACCAAACCGGGGAGCTGTTTTTT; cdr3_aa: CANSYSPGDQTGELFF